Presented here are 13 T cell receptor beta chains from one specimen sequenced in a study of molecular identifiers for immune sequencing clone quantification. Each CDR3 protein gets one entry after TCRdb re-called the PCR reads with MiXCR. The sample shows approximately 630,000 distinct CDR3 sequences, 25% of them seen only once. The sequencing sample was made of naive CD8+ T cells from blood, with Jurkat cell RNA spiked in. The sample's subset: FACS-sorted CD8+CD4-CCR7+CD45RA+ naive T cells. The source of these receptors is a human donor in good health. Some libraries in this study had Jurkat cell RNA spiked in.

Points on this clonotype: Mismatch with germline at one junction end may stem from a read error. V is TRBV4-1 and J is TRBJ1-1; D is uncertain. CDR1 and CDR2 from the germline V gene are MGHRA and YSYEKL. The CDR3 has 14 amino acids. Written as DNA, the CDR3 is TGCGCCAGCAGCCAAACGGACTTGAACACTGAAGCTATCTTT. This gives the protein CASSQTDLNTEAIF.

Points on this clonotype: An end of the junction does not agree with germline; a read error may underlie this. The rearrangement joins TRBV27 to TRBJ2-5; no clear D. The CDR3 runs to 11 residues. Germline V gives CDR1 MNHEY, CDR2 SMNVEV (reference sequence). In nucleotides, the CDR3 is TGTGCCGGCAGGTTCGGCGAGACCCAGTACTTC. Protein sequence: CAGRFGETQYF.

The table lists this clonotype with a few counts. The chain carries TRBV9 and TRBJ2-2; a weak D match, TRBD1 (6 bases). The CDR3 consists of 13 residues. V lost 4 bases, J lost 6 bases, and 10 bases lay in between. Germline-derived CDR1 and CDR2 are SGDLS and YYNGEE. CDR3 sequence reads: CASSSEGAGELFF. CDR3 bases: TGTGCCAGCAGCTCAGAGGGGGCCGGGGAGCTGTTTTTT. Complete variable domain (other parts from reference TRBV9 and TRBJ2-2): DSGVTQTPKHLITATGQRVTLRCSPRSGDLSVYWYQQSLDQGLQFLIQYYNGEERAKGNILERFSAQQFPDLHSELNLSSLELGDSALYFCASSSEGAGELFFGEGSRLTVL.

The sample holds a few counts of this clonotype. This rearrangement joins TRBV27 to TRBJ1-6, with 9 bases aligning to TRBD1. There are 16 residues in the CDR3. CDR1 is MNHEY, CDR2 SMNVEV, per germline (reference sequence). Germline trimming cut 5 bases from V and 4 bases from J; bases unmatched to any gene: 6. The CDR3 coding sequence is TGTGCCAGCAGTACACACGGACAGGGGTATAATTCACCCCTCCACTTT. It codes for CASSTHGQGYNSPLHF.

The chain links TRBV6-1 to TRBJ1-1; tentatively, D is TRBD1 (5 bases). The V end lost 3 bases, the J end lost 8 bases, and 13 bases lay between the germline ends. The CDR3 length is 13 residues. Per germline, CDR1 MNHNS and CDR2 SASEGT. CDR3 amino acids: CASSDWGEGEAFF. The CDR3 coding sequence is TGTGCCAGCAGTGATTGGGGGGAGGGGGAAGCTTTCTTT.

For this clonotype: Possible read error: a much larger clone is one base away. The chain employs TRBV9 and TRBJ2-3; D unclear. Germline-derived CDR1 and CDR2 are SGDLS and YYNGEE. The CDR3 consists of 15 residues. The CDR3 nucleotides read TGTGGCAGCAGACCCGCGGATTCTTCCACAGATACGCAGTATTTT. It encodes CGSRPADSSTDTQYF.

This clonotype has at least ten counts. This chain's CDR3 is CSVEGDSDEQFF. As DNA, the CDR3 is TGCAGCGTTGAAGGAGACAGCGATGAGCAGTTCTTC. This chain joins TRBV29-1 and TRBJ2-1, with TRBD1 as a possible D gene (5 bases). Trimming took off 1 base at V and 8 bases at J, with 9 bases between the two ends. The CDR3 is 12 residues long. In germline, CDR1 is SQVTM, CDR2 ANQGSEA.

As for this clonotype: A much larger clone is a single base away; this may be a read error. V usage is TRBV30 and J usage is TRBJ1-1, with D unclear. The CDR3 has 13 amino acids. The V gene's germline CDR1 is GTSNPN and CDR2 SVGIG (reference sequence). The CDR3 sequence is CAWSHHRNTEALF. The CDR3 DNA sequence: TGTGCCTGGAGCCACCACCGGAACACTGAAGCTCTCTTT.

This clonotype was recorded a few times. The chain links TRBV20-1 to TRBJ2-1, with 12 nucleotides matching TRBD2. With 2 bases clipped from V and 3 bases from J, the junction kept 5 bases outside the gene matches. CDR1 is DFQATT, CDR2 SNEGSKA, per germline (reference sequence). The CDR3 consists of 16 residues. Written as DNA, the CDR3 is TGCAGTGCTAGAACTAGCGGGGGGCTCCGCTACAATGAGCAGTTCTTC. Translation gives CSARTSGGLRYNEQFF.

This clonotype was detected only a few times. This rearrangement joins TRBV7-2 to TRBJ2-7, with D possibly matching TRBD2 (5 bases). Germline values: CDR1 SGHTA, CDR2 FQGNSA. V lost 1 base, J lost 5 bases, and 9 bases lay in between. There are 13 residues in the CDR3. Here the CDR3 DNA reads TGTGCCAGCAGCTTAGGAGGGTTGGACGAGCAGTACTTC. This codes for CASSLGGLDEQYF.

This clonotype showed up just a few times. The rearrangement uses TRBV19 and TRBJ2-7; TRBD1 matches 11 bases. Trimming removed 5 bases from V and 2 bases from J; junction bases left unmatched: 5. The CDR3 runs to 15 residues. Germline assignment: CDR1 LNHDA and CDR2 SQIVND (reference sequence). The CDR3 protein is CASSVGTGGAYEQYF. The CDR3 DNA follows: TGTGCCAGTAGTGTCGGGACAGGGGGGGCCTACGAGCAGTACTTC.

The V call is TRBV27, the J call TRBJ2-2; D is unresolved. V was pared by 1 base and J by 6 bases, with 6 bases between. This CDR3 is 13 amino acids long. Germline V gene data show CDR1 as MNHEY and CDR2 as SMNVEV (reference sequence). In DNA, the CDR3 is TGTGCCAGCAGTTTATATCAGGCCGGGGAGCTGTTTTTT. Its translation is CASSLYQAGELFF.

This clonotype occurred many times. The rearrangement uses TRBV20-1 and TRBJ1-1, with D unresolved. The CDR3 contains 11 residues. Germline V gene sequence: CDR1 DFQATT, CDR2 SNEGSKA (reference sequence). The V and J ends lost 6 bases and 3 bases respectively, with 8 bases between them. The CDR3 loop reads CSAVRDTEAFF. CDR3 in DNA: TGCAGTGCGGTTCGGGACACTGAAGCTTTCTTT.